The 28 T cell receptor beta chains below come from one sample, sequenced in a study of blood T cell repertoires in COVID-19. This table comes from immunoSEQ multiplex PCR, and its TCRdb copy is limited to in-frame clones, with some not included. The sample lists about 180,000 clones; approximately 85% were seen once. The sequencing sample was made of PBMCs or T cells enriched from blood (not recorded which). Receptor source: a man aged 35 to 55 who had recovered from COVID-19.

The gene calls are TRBV5-1 and TRBJ1-2, with D hard to call. Germline CDR1 is SGHRS and CDR2 is YFSETQ. With 4 bases removed from V and 4 bases from J, the gap between germline ends came to 14 bases. This CDR3 region has 14 residues. The CDR3 bases are TGCGCCAGCAGCCCGGAGGGAGGCCCCTATGGCTACACCTTC. This sequence encodes CASSPEGGPYGYTF.

The genes are TRBV15 and TRBJ1-1; D remains unclear. The CDR3 consists of 16 residues. Germline assignment: CDR1 LNHNV and CDR2 YYDKDF (reference sequence). Trimming cost V 0 bases and J 1 base, with 12 bases left between them. DNA for the CDR3: TGTGCCACCAGCAGAGATCCCGGACTTTGGAACACTGAAGCTTTCTTT. It yields the protein CATSRDPGLWNTEAFF.

This rearrangement joins TRBV9 to TRBJ2-7; 11 bases line up with TRBD2. V was pared by 4 bases and J by 2 bases, with 5 bases of the junction left unmatched. Germline V gene sequence: CDR1 SGDLS, CDR2 YYNGEE. The CDR3 spans 15 residues. The CDR3 reads CASSFRLAGPYEQYF. The CDR3 DNA follows: TGTGCCAGCAGCTTCAGACTAGCGGGGCCCTACGAGCAGTACTTC.

The chain links TRBV18 to TRBJ2-4; TRBD1 matches 7 bases. The CDR3 is made up of 13 amino acids. Germline CDR1 is KGHSH and CDR2 is LQKENI. The ends lost 3 bases at V and 5 bases at J; junction bases unmatched: 1. The CDR3 DNA sequence: TGTGCCAGCTCACCTGGACAGGAAAACATTCAGTACTTC. Translated: CASSPGQENIQYF.

The V and J genes are TRBV3-1 (or the pseudogene TRBV3-2) and TRBJ1-2; TRBD1 aligns across 7 bases. CDR3 length: 12 amino acids. V lost 1 base, J lost 8 bases, and 1 base stayed unmatched. Germline loops: CDR1 LGHDT, CDR2 YNNKEL (reference sequence). The CDR3 bases are TGTGCCAGCAGCCAAGGACAGGGAGGCTACACCTTC. Protein product: CASSQGQGGYTF.

The J gene is TRBJ2-1, the V gene TRBV9, with 7 positions matching TRBD2. The CDR3 extends over 14 amino acids. Germline V gene sequence: CDR1 SGDLS, CDR2 YYNGEE. Trimming removed 7 bases from V and 9 bases from J; junction bases left unmatched: 13. This CDR3 is CASSVGEGRSEQFF. In DNA, the CDR3 is TGTGCCAGCTCCGTGGGGGAGGGCCGGAGTGAGCAGTTCTTC.

Concerning this clone itself: A read error may account for a junction end that differs from germline. The chain links TRBV5-6 to TRBJ2-3; tentatively, D is TRBD2 (7 bases). Germline lookup yields CDR1 SGHDT and CDR2 YYEEEE. The CDR3 is made up of 15 amino acids. The CDR3 reads CASTLRAGATDTQYF. Written as DNA, the CDR3 is TGTGCCAGCACCTTGCGGGCGGGGGCCACAGATACGCAGTATTTT.

The V call is TRBV12-3 or TRBV12-4, the J call TRBJ1-2, with a tentative D call TRBD1 (6 bases). V gave up 2 bases and J gave up 6 bases, with 10 bases separating them. The CDR3 contains 13 residues. The CDR3 is CASSLIGGDGYTF. The CDR3 bases are TGTGCCAGCAGTTTAATAGGGGGAGATGGCTACACCTTC.

The chain is built from TRBV28 and TRBJ1-5, with 7 bases aligning to TRBD1. The CDR3 sequence is 15 residues long. With V trimmed by 7 bases and J by 5 bases, 11 bases remained unmatched. CDR1 and CDR2 (germline): MDHEN, SYDVKM. CDR3 residues: CASNHGGQHHQPQHF. Written as DNA, the CDR3 is TGTGCCAGCAACCATGGGGGACAGCATCATCAGCCCCAGCATTTT.

The V gene is TRBV9, the J gene TRBJ1-2; the match to TRBD1 covers 8 bases. V lost 4 bases and J lost 7; bases outside the gene matches: 6. Germline values: CDR1 SGDLS, CDR2 YYNGEE. This CDR3 has 13 residues. The CDR3 is CASSSRTGSGYTF. CDR3 sequence (DNA): TGTGCCAGCAGCTCTCGGACAGGGAGTGGCTACACCTTC.

This clone appeared a single time. This sequence joins TRBV9 and TRBJ2-2; no reliable D call. V lost 2 bases to trimming and J lost 7 bases, with 12 bases between them. Per the germline V gene, CDR1 is SGDLS and CDR2 is YYNGEE. The CDR3 contains 14 residues. CDR3 amino acids: CASSVIASDGELFF. The CDR3 DNA follows: TGTGCCAGCAGCGTTATAGCTTCTGACGGGGAGCTGTTTTTT.

This rearrangement joins TRBV7-2 to TRBJ1-4; TRBD1 is a possible D gene (5 bases). V dropped 2 bases and J dropped 5 bases, with 12 bases sitting between them. The CDR3 length is 15 residues. CDR1 is SGHTA and CDR2 is FQGNSA in the germline V gene. CDR3 DNA sequence: TGTGCCAGCAGCTTACGCTGGGGCCCGAATGAAAAACTGTTTTTT. This gives the protein CASSLRWGPNEKLFF.

The table lists this clone with a few counts. The CDR3, as DNA: TGCGCCAGCAGCCAAGAGCGAGACAGCTTAGAGGAAAAACTGTTTTTT. It translates to CASSQERDSLEEKLFF. The chain couples TRBV4-1 to TRBJ1-4; a possible D gene is TRBD1 (5 bases). This CDR3 comprises 16 residues. V shed 0 bases and J shed 8 bases, with 16 bases lying between them. Germline V gives CDR1 MGHRA, CDR2 YSYEKL.

This sequence joins TRBV12-3 or TRBV12-4 and TRBJ1-3, with a weak D call TRBD1 (6 bases). Trimming left V 2 bases short and J 9 bases short, with 11 bases between. The CDR3 contains 13 residues. The CDR3 DNA follows: TGTGCCAGCAGTTTAATTGGGGGGGCCACCATATATTTT. Its protein product is CASSLIGGATIYF.

V is TRBV5-4 and J is TRBJ1-2, with a weak D call TRBD1 (6 bases). The CDR3 has 13 residues. Germline V gene lookup returns CDR1 SGHNT and CDR2 YYREEE (reference sequence). Trimming removed 2 bases at V and 6 bases at J, with 11 bases between. The CDR3 here is CASSLQGFDGYTF. The CDR3 nucleotides are TGTGCCAGCAGCTTACAGGGCTTCGATGGCTACACCTTC.

CDR3 in amino acids: CASSPYPDRVSGNTIYF. The DNA of the CDR3 is TGTGCCAGCAGCCCATATCCGGACAGGGTGTCAGGAAACACCATATATTTT. The chain joins TRBV7-2 to TRBJ1-3; TRBD1 matches 8 bases. CDR3 size: 17 residues. Per the germline V gene, CDR1 is SGHTA and CDR2 is FQGNSA. With V trimmed by 5 bases and J by 4 bases, 13 bases remained unmatched.

This chain joins TRBV7-3 and TRBJ2-1; 14 nucleotides align to TRBD2. CDR1 is SGHTA, CDR2 FQGTGA, per germline. J lost 8 bases, V lost 4 bases, and 4 bases had no gene match. The CDR3 runs to 15 residues. The CDR3 bases are TGTGCCAGCAGCTCCGCGGGACTAGCGGGAGATGAGCAGTTCTTC. Translation: CASSSAGLAGDEQFF.

The chain has TRBV11-2 and TRBJ1-3; D is possibly TRBD1 (5 bases). CDR1 and CDR2 (germline): SGHAT, FQNNGV. This CDR3 comprises 16 residues. The V end lost 6 bases, the J end lost 2 bases, and 17 bases lay between the germline ends. This CDR3 is CASSRAAGFAGNTIYF. In DNA, the CDR3 is TGTGCCAGCAGTCGCGCAGCAGGGTTTGCTGGAAACACCATATATTTT.

V gene TRBV10-3 combines with J gene TRBJ2-5, with TRBD1 as a possible D gene (6 bases). The length of the CDR3 is 14 residues. V lost 0 bases to trimming and J lost 4 bases, with 9 bases between them. Per germline, CDR1 ENHRY and CDR2 SYGVKD. The CDR3 sequence: CAISESNRAETQYF. CDR3 nucleotide sequence: TGTGCCATCAGTGAGTCAAACAGGGCAGAGACCCAGTACTTC.

The rearrangement uses TRBV10-2 and TRBJ2-2; D unresolved. The CDR3 is 13 amino acids. Looked up from germline, CDR1 is WSHSY and CDR2 is SAAADI. The V gene lost 5 bases and the J gene lost 2 bases, with 6 bases spanning the gap. The CDR3 region has the DNA TGCGCCAGCAGTAACACCAACACCGGGGAGCTGTTTTTT. Translation gives CASSNTNTGELFF.

This clone appeared a few times. The V gene is TRBV7-6, the J gene TRBJ2-7; TRBD1 is a possible D gene (6 bases). The CDR3 is 14 amino acids. Deletions cut 0 bases from V and 0 bases from J, with 6 bases between. Germline CDR1 SGHVS, CDR2 FNYEAQ. CDR3 DNA sequence: TGTGCCAGCAGCTTAGCGACAGGCTCCTACGAGCAGTACTTC. Translating it yields CASSLATGSYEQYF.

The chain couples TRBV30 to TRBJ2-1, with D uncertain. The CDR3 runs 9 residues. Between the trimmed V and J ends, which lost 8 bases and 12 bases, there was a span of 11 bases. Germline V lookup: CDR1 GTSNPN, CDR2 SVGIG (reference sequence). The CDR3 protein is CAVEHAQFF. CDR3 DNA sequence: TGTGCCGTCGAGCACGCGCAGTTCTTC.

The V and J genes are TRBV30 and TRBJ1-2; 8 bases are a match to TRBD1. The CDR3 is 13 amino acids. Germline V gene lookup returns CDR1 GTSNPN and CDR2 SVGIG (reference sequence). The V segment lost 0 bases and the J segment 6 bases; nucleotides outside the gene matches: 3. The CDR3 coding sequence is TGTGCCTGGAGTGTACCAGGGGGCCATGGCTACACCTTC. This codes for CAWSVPGGHGYTF. The complete variable domain, with remaining parts taken from reference TRBV30 and TRBJ1-2, reads SQTIHQWPATLVQPVGSPLSLECTVEGTSNPNLYWYRQAAGRGLQLLFYSVGIGQISSEVPQNLSASRPQDRQFILSSKKLLLSDSGFYLCAWSVPGGHGYTFGSGTRLTVV.

V gene TRBV28 combines with J gene TRBJ2-1; possibly TRBD1 for D (6 bases). In germline, CDR1 is MDHEN, CDR2 SYDVKM. Trimming pared 3 bases from V and 7 bases from J, leaving 10 bases between. This CDR3 comprises 13 residues. The CDR3 is CASSLGRGNEQFF. As DNA, the CDR3 is TGTGCCAGCAGTTTGGGCAGGGGAAATGAGCAGTTCTTC.

In the case of this clone: Other DNA sequences of this sample code for an identical CDR3. V and J are TRBV19 and TRBJ1-5; maybe TRBD1 (5 bases). CDR1 is LNHDA, CDR2 SQIVND, per germline (reference sequence). This CDR3 is 14 amino acids long. V shed 7 bases and J shed 3 bases, with 13 bases lying between them. CDR3 DNA sequence: TGTGCCAGTACCGGGGGAAGGGACAATCAGCCCCAGCATTTT. Protein product: CASTGGRDNQPQHF.

The chain combines TRBV18 with TRBJ1-5; 8 bases map to TRBD1. Germline V CDR1 and CDR2: KGHSH, LQKENI. The CDR3 totals 16 residues. Trimming removed 3 bases from V and 2 bases from J; junction bases left unmatched: 6. CDR3 sequence reads: CASSPDRGHGNQPQHF. The CDR3 DNA sequence: TGTGCCAGCTCACCTGACAGGGGCCACGGCAATCAGCCCCAGCATTTT. The entire variable domain, with the rest obtained from reference TRBV18 and TRBJ1-5, is as follows: NAGVMQNPRHLVRRRGQEARLRCSPMKGHSHVYWYRQLPEEGLKFMVYLQKENIIDESGMPKERFSAEFPKEGPSILRIQQVVRGDSAAYFCASSPDRGHGNQPQHFGDGTRLSIL.

The rearrangement uses TRBV6-6 and TRBJ1-5, with 9 bases lining up with TRBD1. Trimming at V came to 6 bases and at J to 7 bases, leaving 7 bases not matched to a gene. This CDR3 is 14 amino acids long. From germline, CDR1 is MNHNY and CDR2 SVGAGI (reference sequence). The CDR3, as DNA: TGTGCCAGCAGAACAGGGGGCGTCCACCAGCCCCAGCATTTT. Amino acid sequence: CASRTGGVHQPQHF.

The V gene is TRBV19, the J gene TRBJ2-3, with TRBD2 matching over 9 bases. Germline V lookup: CDR1 LNHDA, CDR2 SQIVND (reference sequence). V was clipped by 4 bases and J by 2 bases; unmatched bases: 4. The length of the CDR3 is 15 residues. The CDR3 loop reads CASSSPSGTTDTQYF. CDR3 DNA sequence: TGTGCCAGTAGTAGCCCTAGCGGGACCACAGATACGCAGTATTTT.